One sample yielded the 15 T cell receptor beta chains listed below, sequenced in a study of blood T cell repertoires in COVID-19. Profiling relied on immunoSEQ multiplex PCR, and the TCRdb table lists in-frame clones only, not all of them. The data hold approximately 70,000 clones, with roughly 88% observed a single time. Sequenced input: peripheral blood. Receptors were obtained from a woman aged 55-75 years with acute or convalescent COVID-19.

The rearrangement joins TRBV27 to TRBJ1-5, with a tentative D call TRBD1 (5 bases). The V and J ends lost 3 bases and 4 bases respectively, with 7 bases between them. The germline gives CDR1 MNHEY, CDR2 SMNVEV (reference sequence). This CDR3 is built from 13 residues. As DNA, the CDR3 is TGTGCCAGCAGTTTCCGGGGGAATCAGCCCCAGCATTTT. It yields the protein CASSFRGNQPQHF.

A single count supports this clone. V and J are TRBV5-1 and TRBJ2-5; 8 bases match TRBD1. CDR3 length equals 15 residues. V lost 4 bases and J lost 3; bases outside the gene matches: 8. Germline CDR1 SGHRS, CDR2 YFSETQ. The CDR3 nucleotides read TGCGCCAGCAGCGGGGGACAGGCTAACAAAGAGACCCAGTACTTC. Translating gives CASSGGQANKETQYF.

This chain connects TRBV29-1 to TRBJ2-2; TRBD2 aligns across 11 bases. V trimming: 6 bases; J trimming: 4 bases; junction bases outside the gene matches: 4. This CDR3 is built from 14 residues. Per the germline V gene, CDR1 is SQVTM and CDR2 is ANQGSEA. The CDR3 is CSVRGTSGTGELFF. CDR3 sequence (DNA): TGCAGCGTGCGGGGGACTAGCGGCACCGGGGAGCTGTTTTTT.

This clone showed up just once. The CDR3 sequence: CASSPAGTLNQPQHF. The DNA of the CDR3 is TGTGCCAGCAGCCCCGCCGGGACATTAAATCAGCCCCAGCATTTT. The rearrangement joins TRBV3-1 (or the pseudogene TRBV3-2) to TRBJ1-5; possibly TRBD1 for D (6 bases). The CDR3 covers 15 residues. Germline V lookup: CDR1 LGHDT, CDR2 YNNKEL (reference sequence). The ends were cut back, 4 bases at V and 4 bases at J, with 14 bases in the middle.

V gene TRBV5-1 combines with J gene TRBJ1-2; no definite D call. Between the trimmed V and J ends, which lost 4 bases and 2 bases, there was a span of 15 bases. Germline values: CDR1 SGHRS, CDR2 YFSETQ. The CDR3 runs to 15 residues. CDR3 residues: CASSPLGQQNYGYTF. The CDR3, as DNA: TGCGCCAGCAGCCCCCTTGGGCAGCAGAACTATGGCTACACCTTC.

J is TRBJ1-4 and V is TRBV18; possibly TRBD1 for D (6 bases). The CDR3 runs 14 residues. With 3 bases removed from V and 2 bases from J, the gap between germline ends came to 7 bases. Germline lookup yields CDR1 KGHSH and CDR2 LQKENI. CDR3 sequence reads: CASSPRGTNEKLFF. The CDR3 bases are TGTGCCAGCTCACCCAGGGGCACTAATGAAAAACTGTTTTTT.

The genes are TRBV27 and TRBJ1-5; D may be TRBD1 (6 bases). Per the germline V gene, CDR1 is MNHEY and CDR2 is SMNVEV (reference sequence). V was trimmed by 6 bases and J by 6 bases, leaving 18 bases between them. The CDR3 runs to 15 residues. The CDR3 sequence: CASRNLGGPGQPQHF. As DNA, the CDR3 is TGTGCCAGCAGAAACCTCGGGGGGCCGGGTCAGCCCCAGCATTTT.

The gene calls are TRBV6-5 and TRBJ1-1; D call uncertain. The CDR3 is 13 amino acids. Germline assignment: CDR1 MNHEY and CDR2 SVGAGI. The V end lost 5 bases, the J end lost 4 bases, and 11 bases lay between the germline ends. The CDR3 protein is CASSTPRGTEAFF. The DNA of the CDR3 is TGTGCCAGCAGTACACCCCGGGGCACTGAAGCTTTCTTT.

The chain couples TRBV7-8 to TRBJ1-2; possible D gene TRBD1, 5 bases. Germline loops: CDR1 SGHVS, CDR2 FQNEAQ. The CDR3 runs 13 residues. The V gene lost 0 bases and the J gene lost 7 bases, with 9 bases spanning the gap. In DNA, the CDR3 is TGTGCCAGCAGCTTAGCAAGGGGCAGTGGCTACACCTTC. Encoded protein: CASSLARGSGYTF.

The chain recombines TRBV2 with TRBJ1-6; the match to TRBD1 covers 7 bases. Germline V CDR1 and CDR2: SNHLY, FYNNEI. V trimming: 8 bases; J trimming: 6 bases; junction bases outside the gene matches: 7. The CDR3 is made up of 14 amino acids. CDR3 amino acids: CASARDRPNSPLHF. CDR3 DNA: TGTGCCAGCGCCCGGGACAGACCTAATTCACCCCTCCACTTT.

The V and J genes are TRBV28 and TRBJ1-4, with D possibly TRBD1 on 5 matching bases. Deletions cut 2 bases from V and 5 bases from J, with 9 bases between. The CDR3 is 14 amino acids. Germline-derived CDR1 and CDR2 are MDHEN and SYDVKM. The CDR3 region is CASSLGALNEKLFF. As DNA, the CDR3 is TGTGCCAGCAGTTTAGGGGCTTTGAATGAAAAACTGTTTTTT.

This chain uses TRBV28 with TRBJ1-2, with a possible D match to TRBD1 (5 bases). V shed 10 bases and J shed 8 bases, with 11 bases lying between them. Germline lookup yields CDR1 MDHEN and CDR2 SYDVKM. The CDR3 contains 10 residues. The CDR3 loop is CATSRVGYTF. The CDR3 bases are TGTGCCACCAGCAGGGTAGGCTACACCTTC.

The CDR3 nucleotides read TGCGCCAGCAGCGTCAACACAGATACGCAGTATTTT. Residues: CASSVNTDTQYF. This sequence joins TRBV5-1 and TRBJ2-3; D is unresolved. With 4 bases removed from V and 2 bases from J, the gap between germline ends came to 5 bases. The CDR3 consists of 12 residues. The germline gives CDR1 SGHRS, CDR2 YFSETQ.

The chain couples TRBV10-1 to TRBJ2-5; 10 bases fit TRBD2. This CDR3 has 13 amino acids. The trim removed 5 bases at V and 7 bases at J, leaving 4 bases unmatched. CDR1 is WNHNN and CDR2 is SYGVQD in the germline V gene (reference sequence). CDR3 sequence: CASSPGLARTQYF. DNA for the CDR3: TGCGCCAGCAGTCCGGGACTAGCGCGGACCCAGTACTTC.

The chain recombines TRBV27 with TRBJ2-2; D may be TRBD2 (5 bases). CDR1 is MNHEY and CDR2 is SMNVEV in the germline V gene (reference sequence). This CDR3 region has 14 residues. V gave up 2 bases and J gave up 3 bases, with 7 bases separating them. CDR3: CASSLREYTGELFF. The CDR3 DNA reads TGTGCCAGCAGTTTAAGGGAGTACACCGGGGAGCTGTTTTTT.